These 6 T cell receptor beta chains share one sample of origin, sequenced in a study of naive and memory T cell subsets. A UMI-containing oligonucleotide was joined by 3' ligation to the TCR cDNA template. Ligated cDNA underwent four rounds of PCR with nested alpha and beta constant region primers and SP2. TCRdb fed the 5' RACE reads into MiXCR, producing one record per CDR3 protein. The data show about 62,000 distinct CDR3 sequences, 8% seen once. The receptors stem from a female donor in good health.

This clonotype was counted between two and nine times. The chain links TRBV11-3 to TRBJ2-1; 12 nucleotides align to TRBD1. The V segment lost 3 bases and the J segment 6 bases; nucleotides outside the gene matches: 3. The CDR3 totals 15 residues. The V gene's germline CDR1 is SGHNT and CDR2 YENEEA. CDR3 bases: TGTGCCAGCAGCTTGGGACAGGGGGCTGTCAATGAGCAGTTCTTC. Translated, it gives CASSLGQGAVNEQFF.

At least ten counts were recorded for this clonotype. CDR3 sequence: CASSQDWGQGFGYTF. DNA for the CDR3: TGCGCCAGCAGCCAAGACTGGGGACAGGGGTTTGGCTACACCTTC. The J gene is TRBJ1-2, the V gene TRBV4-1; 10 nucleotides align to TRBD1. CDR3 size: 15 residues. V was pared by 0 bases and J by 7 bases, with 5 bases of the junction left unmatched. Germline V lookup: CDR1 MGHRA, CDR2 YSYEKL.

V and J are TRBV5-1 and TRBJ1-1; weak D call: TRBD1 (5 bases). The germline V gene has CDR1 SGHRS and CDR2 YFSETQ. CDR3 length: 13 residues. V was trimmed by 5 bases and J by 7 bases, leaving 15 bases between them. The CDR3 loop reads CASRYVQELEAFF. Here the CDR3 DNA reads TGCGCCAGCAGGTACGTACAGGAGCTTGAAGCTTTCTTT.

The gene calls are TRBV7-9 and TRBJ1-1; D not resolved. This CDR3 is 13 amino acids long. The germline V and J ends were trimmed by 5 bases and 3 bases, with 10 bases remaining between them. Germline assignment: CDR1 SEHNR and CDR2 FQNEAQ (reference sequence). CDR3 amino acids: CASSPRADTEAFF. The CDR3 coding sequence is TGTGCCAGCAGCCCCCGGGCCGACACTGAAGCTTTCTTT.

CDR3 DNA sequence: TGTGCCAGCAGCTCAGGGGGCGCGGGTAAAAATGAGCAGTTCTTC. It specifies CASSSGGAGKNEQFF. The rearrangement joins TRBV28 to TRBJ2-1; 8 bases are a match to TRBD1. This CDR3 has 15 residues. Germline CDR1 MDHEN, CDR2 SYDVKM. Trimming took 6 bases from V and 7 from J; bases not matched to a gene: 11.

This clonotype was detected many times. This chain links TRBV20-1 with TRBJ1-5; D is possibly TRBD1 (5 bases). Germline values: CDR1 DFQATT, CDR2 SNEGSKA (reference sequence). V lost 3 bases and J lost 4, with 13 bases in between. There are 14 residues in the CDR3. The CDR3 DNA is TGCAGTGCTAGGAGGGTGGCAGGGAATCAGCCCCAGCATTTT. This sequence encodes CSARRVAGNQPQHF.